This TCR beta chain is from a study of a mutant IDH1 vaccine in newly diagnosed glioma. About the study: The treated group averaged about 41 years old and was around 60% male, 37.5% female. Pretreatment consisted of radiotherapy, temozolomide, or both, with most receiving both.

This sample's time point: week 23, last vaccination. The content of each vaccine dose was 300 ug of mutant IDH1 20-mer peptide, and topical imiquimod accompanied it. Concerning this clone itself: The target antigen is unknown.

Whole-study findings and limits: Top peripheral T cell clonotype shifts appeared unrelated to pseudoprogression.

The repertoire was sequenced with immunoSEQ multiplex PCR; TCRdb's copy has only in-frame clones and lacks some. The data contain around 85,000 clones, almost 85% of them seen just once; the ten biggest clones take up 2% to 2.5%. The clonotype originates from a man aged 25 to 45 with glioma. Some clones in this sample may be carry-over from other donors' samples. The sample in question was PBMCs, obtained from a glioma patient whose treatment included an IDH1 peptide vaccine.

CDR3 coding DNA: TGTGCCAGCAGCTACGACAGGTTCTATGGCTACACCTTC. This codes for CASSYDRFYGYTF. The chain is built from TRBV28 and TRBJ1-2; a weak D match, TRBD1 (6 bases). Trimming pared 6 bases from V and 4 bases from J, leaving 12 bases between. The CDR3 is 13 amino acids. Germline V gene lookup returns CDR1 MDHEN and CDR2 SYDVKM.